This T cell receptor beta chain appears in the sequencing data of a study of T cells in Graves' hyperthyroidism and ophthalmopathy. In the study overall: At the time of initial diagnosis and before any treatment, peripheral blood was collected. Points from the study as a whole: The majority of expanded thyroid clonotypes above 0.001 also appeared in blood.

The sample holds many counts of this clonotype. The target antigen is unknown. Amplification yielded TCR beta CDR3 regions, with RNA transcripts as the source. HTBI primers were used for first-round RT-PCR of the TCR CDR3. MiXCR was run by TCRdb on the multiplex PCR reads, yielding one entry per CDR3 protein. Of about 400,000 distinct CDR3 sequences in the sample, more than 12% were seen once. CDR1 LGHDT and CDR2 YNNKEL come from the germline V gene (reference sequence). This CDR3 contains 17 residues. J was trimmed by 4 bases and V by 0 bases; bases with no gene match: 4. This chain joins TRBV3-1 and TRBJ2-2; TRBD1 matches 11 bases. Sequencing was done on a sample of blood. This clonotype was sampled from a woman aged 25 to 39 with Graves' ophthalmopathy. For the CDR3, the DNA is TGTGCCAGCAGCCAAGATCCGGACAGGGGGCGCACCGGGGAGCTGTTTTTT. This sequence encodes CASSQDPDRGRTGELFF. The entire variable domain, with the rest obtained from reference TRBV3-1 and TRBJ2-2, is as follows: DTAVSQTPKYLVTQMGNDKSIKCEQNLGHDTMYWYKQDSKKFLKIMFSYNNKELIINETVPNRFSPKSPDKAHLNLHINSLELGDSAVYFCASSQDPDRGRTGELFFGEGSRLTVL.